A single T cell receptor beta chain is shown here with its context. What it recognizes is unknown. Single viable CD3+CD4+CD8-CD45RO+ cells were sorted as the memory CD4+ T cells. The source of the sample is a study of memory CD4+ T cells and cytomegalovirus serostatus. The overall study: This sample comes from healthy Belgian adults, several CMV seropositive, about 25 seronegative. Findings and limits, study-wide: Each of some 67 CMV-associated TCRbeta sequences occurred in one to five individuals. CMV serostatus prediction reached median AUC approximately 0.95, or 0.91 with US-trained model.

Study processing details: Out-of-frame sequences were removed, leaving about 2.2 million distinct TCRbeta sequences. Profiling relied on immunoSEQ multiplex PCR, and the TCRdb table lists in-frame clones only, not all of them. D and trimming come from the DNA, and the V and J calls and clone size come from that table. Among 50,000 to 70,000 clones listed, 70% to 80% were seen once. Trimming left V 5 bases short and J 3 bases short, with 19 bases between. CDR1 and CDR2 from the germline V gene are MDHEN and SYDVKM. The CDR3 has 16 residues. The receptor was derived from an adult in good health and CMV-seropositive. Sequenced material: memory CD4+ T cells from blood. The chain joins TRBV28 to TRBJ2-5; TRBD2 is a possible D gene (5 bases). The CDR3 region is CASSELTRGAKETQYF. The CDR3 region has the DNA TGTGCCAGCAGTGAATTGACCCGGGGAGCGAAAGAGACCCAGTACTTC. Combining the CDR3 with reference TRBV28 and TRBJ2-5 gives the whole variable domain DVKVTQSSRYLVKRTGEKVFLECVQDMDHENMFWYRQDPGLGLRLIYFSYDVKMKEKGDIPEGYSVSREKKERFSLILESASTNQTSMYLCASSELTRGAKETQYFGPGTRLLVL.